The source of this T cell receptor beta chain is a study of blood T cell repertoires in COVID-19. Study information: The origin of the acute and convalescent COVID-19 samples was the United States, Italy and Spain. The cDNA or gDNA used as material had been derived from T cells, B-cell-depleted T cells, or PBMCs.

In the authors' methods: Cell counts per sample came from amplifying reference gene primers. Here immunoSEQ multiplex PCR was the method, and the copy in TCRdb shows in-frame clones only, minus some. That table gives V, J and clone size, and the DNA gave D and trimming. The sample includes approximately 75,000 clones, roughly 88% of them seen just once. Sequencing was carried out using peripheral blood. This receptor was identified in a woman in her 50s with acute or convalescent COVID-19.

The CDR3 DNA reads TGTGCCAGCAGTGAAGGAGGTGGCTACACCTTC. Amino acids: CASSEGGGYTF. V is TRBV12-3 or TRBV12-4 and J is TRBJ1-2; D ambiguous. The CDR3 has 11 amino acids. With 5 bases removed from V and 7 bases from J, the gap between germline ends came to 8 bases.